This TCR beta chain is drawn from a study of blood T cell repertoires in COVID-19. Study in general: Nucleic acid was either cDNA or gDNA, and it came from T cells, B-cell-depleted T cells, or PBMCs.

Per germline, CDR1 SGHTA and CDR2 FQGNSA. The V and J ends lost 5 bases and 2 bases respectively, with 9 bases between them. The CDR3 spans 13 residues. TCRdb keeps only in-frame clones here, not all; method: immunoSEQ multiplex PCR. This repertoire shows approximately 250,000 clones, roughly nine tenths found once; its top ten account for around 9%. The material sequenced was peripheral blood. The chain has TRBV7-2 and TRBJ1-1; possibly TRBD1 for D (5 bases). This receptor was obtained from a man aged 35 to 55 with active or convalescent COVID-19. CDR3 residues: CASSHDRNTEAFF. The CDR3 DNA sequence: TGTGCCAGCAGCCACGACAGAAACACTGAAGCTTTCTTT.